This TCR beta chain was recorded in a study of human T cells and chemical hapten exposure. The overall study: Patients received weekly diphenylcyclopropenone doses to the scalp throughout the roughly 22-week study. It was small differences in pooled library volume that mainly caused per-sample TCR yields to vary.

Documented time point: pre-sensitization, week 0. Treatment in this sample: therapeutic diphenylcyclopropenone sensitization with weekly scalp DPC. The CDR3 consists of 15 residues. The V segment lost 3 bases and the J segment 6 bases; nucleotides outside the gene matches: 4. Germline V gives CDR1 LGHNA, CDR2 YSLEER. MiXCR, run by TCRdb on the RACE reads, gives a single entry per CDR3 protein. This sample has around 260,000 distinct CDR3 sequences, with more than 6.5% found just once. This clonotype was detected a few times. Its matching antigen is unknown. The study's findings and limits: There were significantly more large CDR3 similarity clusters among expanded TCRs than among controls.

The source of this sequence is a woman aged 40 to 50 with alopecia areata. Some clones in this sample may be carry-over from other donors' samples. The chain couples TRBV4-3 to TRBJ2-1; 11 bases line up with TRBD2. This material consisted of whole blood, taken in connection with sensitization to the hapten diphenylcyclopropenone (DPC). CDR3 DNA sequence: TGCGCCAGCAGCCATACTAGCGGGAGTCCCAATGAGCAGTTCTTC. It translates to CASSHTSGSPNEQFF.